This TCR beta chain comes out of a study of blood T cell repertoires in COVID-19. This clone was seen once. This table comes from immunoSEQ multiplex PCR, and its TCRdb copy is limited to in-frame clones, with some not included. This table holds roughly 110,000 clones, around nine tenths found once. The clonotype originates from a woman in her 30s with acute or convalescent COVID-19. What was sequenced was peripheral blood.

The CDR3 sequence: CASSYATSGGADEQYF. The DNA of the CDR3 is TGTGCCAGCAGTTACGCGACTAGCGGGGGGGCCGACGAGCAGTACTTC. The chain joins TRBV6-2 or TRBV6-3 to TRBJ2-7, with 14 nucleotides matching TRBD2. Germline CDR1 and CDR2: MNHEY and SVGEGT. The V segment lost 2 bases and the J segment 5 bases; nucleotides outside the gene matches: 5. The CDR3 is made up of 16 amino acids.